A selection of T cell receptor beta chains follows, all from one sample in a study of T-cell reconstitution after alpha-beta-depleted transplantation in children. One entry per CDR3 protein results from TCRdb running MiXCR on the PCR reads. The sample lists hundreds of thousands of distinct CDR3 sequences, about a tenth occurring once. The source material was PBMCs from the stem cell graft donor, sampled from the stem cell graft. These receptors were collected from a human donor who donated a stem cell graft to a child with acute lymphoblastic leukemia. The CDR3 runs from the conserved cysteine through the conserved F or W. A D gene is named only where the DNA matches it firmly. Clone size is given for some rows only: seen once, a few or many times, or a class if the clone is expanded.

cdr3_nt | cdr3_aa | v_call | d_call | j_call | clone_size
TGTGCCAGCAGCCCATCTAGCGGATTCACAGATACGCAGTATTTT | CASSPSSGFTDTQYF | TRBV5-4 | TRBD2 | TRBJ2-3 | few
TGCAGTGCTAGAGACCCTGATTCACCCCTCCACTTT | CSARDPDSPLHF | TRBV20-1 | NA | TRBJ1-6 | NA
TGCGCCAGCAGCTTGGGGACAGTCAAAAACATTCAGTACTTC | CASSLGTVKNIQYF | TRBV5-1 | NA | TRBJ2-4 | few
TGTGCCAGCAGTGAGATAGGAGATAGAGATACGCAGTATTTT | CASSEIGDRDTQYF | TRBV6-4 | NA | TRBJ2-3 | many
TGCAGTGCTGGACAGGGCCAGCCCCAGCATTTT | CSAGQGQPQHF | TRBV20-1 | TRBD1 | TRBJ1-5 | many
TGTGCCAGCAGCTGGGGGACAGTGAACACTGAAGCTTTCTTT | CASSWGTVNTEAFF | TRBV7-9 | TRBD1 | TRBJ1-1 | NA
TGTGCCAGCAGCTTAGTCGACAGGACCTACTACGAGCAGTACTTC | CASSLVDRTYYEQYF | TRBV7-2 | NA | TRBJ2-7 | many
TGTGCCAGCAAACCGCCTTCCGGGGGCGAGCAGTACTTC | CASKPPSGGEQYF | TRBV2 | NA | TRBJ2-7 | many
TGCAGTGCTAGAGATCTGAAAGGGACACCCTACGAGCAGTACTTC | CSARDLKGTPYEQYF | TRBV20-1 | NA | TRBJ2-7 | few
TGTGCCAGCTACCGAGGGGGGGCTGAAGATACGCAGTATTTT | CASYRGGAEDTQYF | TRBV6-1 | NA | TRBJ2-3 | few
TGTGCCAGCTCACCCTCCGGGACAGGGGTTCTCTATGGCTACACCTTC | CASSPSGTGVLYGYTF | TRBV18 | TRBD1 | TRBJ1-2 | few
TGTGCCAGCAGGTCAGGGGGATCCTACGAGCAGTACTTC | CASRSGGSYEQYF | TRBV5-5 | TRBD1 | TRBJ2-7 | few
TGTGCCAGCAGGCTAGCGGAGAGCTACGAGCAGTACTTC | CASRLAESYEQYF | TRBV12-3/TRBV12-4 | TRBD2 | TRBJ2-7 | many
TGCAGTGCTACGCCGCCCGGGAGGGGCCACAATGAGCAGTTCTTC | CSATPPGRGHNEQFF | TRBV20-1 | TRBD2 | TRBJ2-1 | NA
TGTGCCAGCACGGGGGGTCCTAGCACAGATACGCAGTATTTT | CASTGGPSTDTQYF | TRBV12-3/TRBV12-4 | TRBD2 | TRBJ2-3 | many
TGTGCCAGTAAAACTAGCGGGGGATATGAGCAGTTCTTC | CASKTSGGYEQFF | TRBV12-3/TRBV12-4 | TRBD2 | TRBJ2-1 | few
TGTGCCAGCAGCTCGCAATTAAGACTAGCGGGGGGCTACGAGCAGTACTTC | CASSSQLRLAGGYEQYF | TRBV5-5 | TRBD2 | TRBJ2-7 | NA
TGCAGTGCTAGAGTTGGGAACCCCTACGAGCAGTACTTC | CSARVGNPYEQYF | TRBV20-1 | NA | TRBJ2-7 | few
TGTGCCATCAGTGACGCGGCAGGGGGAACCACCGGGGAGCTGTTTTTT | CAISDAAGGTTGELFF | TRBV10-3 | TRBD1 | TRBJ2-2 | few
TGTGCCAGCGTCCCCCTCCTGAGAAATCAGCCCCAGCATTTT | CASVPLLRNQPQHF | TRBV27 | NA | TRBJ1-5 | NA
TGTGCCAGCAGTACGAAGCGGGGGGGTGGGAATGAGCAGTTCTTC | CASSTKRGGGNEQFF | TRBV2 | TRBD2 | TRBJ2-1 | NA
TGCGCCAGCAGCTCCTCCACAGGTCAGAACACTGAAGCTTTCTTT | CASSSSTGQNTEAFF | TRBV5-1 | NA | TRBJ1-1 | few
TGTGCCAGCAGTGGAAGTCAGCCCCAGCATTTT | CASSGSQPQHF | TRBV25-1 | NA | TRBJ1-5 | few
TGCAGCGTTGCGGAGGGATATAATTCACCCCTCCACTTT | CSVAEGYNSPLHF | TRBV29-1 | NA | TRBJ1-6 | many
TGCGCCAGCAGCCACGCTCTAGGAGTGTCCTACGAGCAGTACTTC | CASSHALGVSYEQYF | TRBV4-3 | NA | TRBJ2-7 | NA
TGTGCCAGCAGGCTTCCCCCGGGACAGGGGTTGGCTGGCTCCTACAATGAGCAGTTCTTC | CASRLPPGQGLAGSYNEQFF | TRBV27 | TRBD1 | TRBJ2-1 | NA
TGTGCCAGCAGCCCCCGGATTAGCACAGATACGCAGTATTTT | CASSPRISTDTQYF | TRBV9 | NA | TRBJ2-3 | few
TGTGCCAGCAGCTTGGAGGCAGGTTTCTCTGGAAACACCATATATTTT | CASSLEAGFSGNTIYF | TRBV5-5 | NA | TRBJ1-3 | few
TGTGCCAGCAGTTTGAGGCAGCGCCGTGGAGCTTTCTTT | CASSLRQRRGAFF | TRBV28 | NA | TRBJ1-1 | few
TGTGCCACCAGCAGAGATCCTCCGGCCGGAGGGGTGTACGAGACCCAGTACTTC | CATSRDPPAGGVYETQYF | TRBV15 | NA | TRBJ2-5 | NA
TGTGCCATCAGTGGCGGCCGCGACAGGGTATACGAGCAGTACTTC | CAISGGRDRVYEQYF | TRBV10-3 | TRBD1 | TRBJ2-7 | NA